This T cell receptor beta chain was observed in a study of shared clonotypes between healthy human individuals (dated by TCRdb to the early 2020s). About the investigation overall: Two women and three men aged 18 to 49 years were included in the cohort. Leukapheresis yielded between about 0.85 and 9 billion PBMCs per donor. For each donor, CD4 naive and CD4 memory were each given three plates, CD8 naive was given two plates, and CD8 memory was given one plate. To estimate repertoire size and how much clonotype sharing occurs between individuals, the study deeply sequenced the blood TCR repertoires of five healthy adults. Different laboratories and diverse techniques were used to prepare libraries and sequence TCR repertoires, to increase sequencing depth and limit assay-specific biases.

TCR CDR3 regions were amplified from genomic DNA by multiplex PCR using the deep immunoSEQ assay. Genomic DNA extracted from each cell subset was distributed evenly over all wells of several immunoSEQ 96-well plates, and each plate served as one replicate. For sorted subsets, about 200 ng genomic DNA, equal to 30,000 to 35,000 T cell genomes, was loaded into each replicate PCR. The purified libraries were quantified using a Qubit 3.0 fluorometer, sized with a Bioanalyzer 2100, and then quantified again using the KAPA Library Quantification kit. Every immunoSEQ 96-well plate was sequenced on a separate single-read 150-cycle Illumina NextSeq 550 flow cell. The paper's data handling went like this. Because the immunoSEQ output held only junctional sequences and lacked quality scores, the filtering could not match the filtering applied to full-length reads. Sequences were annotated with PyIR, a Python wrapper for IgBLAST v1.9, and V/J genes and CDR3 were assigned using IMGT germline references. Reads were removed for weak V/J assignments (E-value above 1e-6), missing CDR3, stop codons, out-of-frame junctions, or ambiguous translated residues. V3J clonotypes were defined as sequences sharing the same inferred V gene, J gene, and CDR3 amino acid sequence. To compute the percentage overlap between repertoires, the number of shared unique clonotypes was divided by the size of the smaller repertoire. Repertoire richness was assessed with RTK rarefaction, the Chao1 estimator, and Recon v2.1 estimates of unobserved clonotypes. Generation probabilities were computed with OLGA for all TCRbeta clonotypes obtained by the gDNA method from a handful of donors. TCRdb holds this immuneACCESS table with in-frame rearrangements only. Some clones are missing; in checked studies, unresolved V genes explain under half, and the rest has no known cause. V, J and clone size were drawn from that table, and D and trimming were deduced from the DNA. The sample yields around 1,900,000 clones; around 93% were counted once. The leading ten clones occupy 1.5% to 2% of the sample.

CD8 naive samples were CD45RO-negative cells positively selected for CCR7, giving a CD45RA+CCR7+ population that excluded TemRA cells. The donors were healthy, HIV-negative adults with no recently reported acute infections or vaccinations. Only Caucasian adults living in Nashville, Tennessee, USA were represented among the donors. Blood was collected by leukapheresis, and PBMCs were isolated by Ficoll-Histopaque density gradient centrifugation and then cryopreserved in liquid nitrogen vapor phase. Purity and quantity of every magnetically sorted T cell population were checked by analytical flow cytometry. From each sorted fraction, genomic DNA was isolated and quantified by UV absorbance on a Nanodrop 2000c. As for this clone: What antigen it recognizes has not been identified. No much larger clone exists at a distance of one base, and base qualities are not known.

Study-wide findings and limitations: The genetic and exposure-history diversity represented was limited by the small number of donors. Rarefaction of sorted-subset datasets indicated incomplete sequencing despite the large sequencing depth. Only blood was sampled, and tissue TCR repertoires likely differ from those in blood. Naive subsets generally had larger estimated clonotype richness than memory subsets. Pairwise subsampling indicated that sequencing depth was expected to affect the degree of clonotype sharing among donors. Sharing across a few donors was observed for around 5% of naive CD4, under 4% of naive CD8, over 2% of memory CD4, and about 0.38% of memory CD8 clonotypes. Compared with non-shared clonotypes, the clonotypes found in all four sorted-subset donors had higher generation probabilities.

The material sequenced was naive CD8+ T cells from PBMCs. In light of the paper, this sample's cell subset or site label describes: CD45RA+CCR7+. The receptor comes from a man aged 18 to 30 in good health. Some clones in this sample may be carry-over from other donors' samples.

The nucleotide sequence reads TGCGCCAGCAGCCAGAGCCTCCTTAAGCCCCAGCATTTT. Protein translation: CASSQSLLKPQHF. Rearrangement joined TRBV4-1 to TRBJ1-5, with the D gene call left open. Trimming costs V 3 bases and J 8 bases, and their ends lie 11 bases apart. Taken from the germline V gene, the CDR1 and CDR2 loops are MGHRA and YSYEKL. The CDR3, cysteine through phenylalanine, is 13 amino acids long. The sequence is cut down to CDR3 DNA, 39 bases in frame from base 1.